These 13 T cell receptor beta chains were sequenced from one sample in a study of blood T cell repertoires in COVID-19. Profiled with immunoSEQ multiplex PCR; TCRdb holds only in-frame clones, not every one. The repertoire holds approximately 300,000 clones, with approximately 89% as singletons. The sample was PBMCs or T cells enriched from blood (not recorded which). The receptors stem from a young woman who had recovered from COVID-19.

The chain carries TRBV19 and TRBJ1-3; perhaps TRBD1 as D (6 bases). Germline values: CDR1 LNHDA, CDR2 SQIVND (reference sequence). V lost 5 bases to trimming and J lost 5 bases, with 13 bases between them. This CDR3 has 14 amino acids. The CDR3 DNA reads TGTGCCAGTAGTCCCCGGGACATCCGAAACACCATATATTTT. Residues: CASSPRDIRNTIYF.

This clone was seen a handful of times. The chain has TRBV5-1 and TRBJ1-1, with D perhaps TRBD1 (6 bases). Deletions cut 0 bases from V and 1 base from J, with 7 bases between. CDR1 and CDR2 (germline): SGHRS, YFSETQ. The CDR3 sequence is 14 residues long. CDR3 loop: CASSLGTANTEAFF. CDR3 DNA: TGCGCCAGCAGCTTGGGGACAGCGAACACTGAAGCTTTCTTT.

The chain joins TRBV6-6 to TRBJ1-4; D call uncertain. Germline lookup yields CDR1 MNHNY and CDR2 SVGAGI (reference sequence). The CDR3 consists of 12 residues. Trimming cost V 7 bases and J 5 bases, with 8 bases left between them. The CDR3 coding sequence is TGTGCCAGCATGGCAGAAAATGAAAAACTGTTTTTT. Its translation is CASMAENEKLFF.

The genes are TRBV12-3 or TRBV12-4 and TRBJ1-5, with a tentative D call TRBD1 (6 bases). V shed 6 bases and J shed 9 bases, with 12 bases lying between them. CDR3 length: 12 residues. The CDR3: CASRGTRGPQHF. The CDR3 DNA reads TGTGCCAGCAGGGGGACACGGGGGCCCCAGCATTTT.

This sequence joins TRBV5-6 and TRBJ1-5; D might be TRBD1 (6 bases). Germline V gives CDR1 SGHDT, CDR2 YYEEEE. Trimming left V 0 bases short and J 5 bases short, with 9 bases between. CDR3 length: 14 amino acids. The CDR3: CASSLGGGYQPQHF. DNA of the CDR3: TGTGCCAGCAGCTTGGGAGGGGGATATCAGCCCCAGCATTTT. Looking up the rest from reference TRBV5-6 and TRBJ1-5 gives the full variable domain: DAGVTQSPTHLIKTRGQQVTLRCSPKSGHDTVSWYQQALGQGPQFIFQYYEEEERQRGNFPDRFSGHQFPNYSSELNVNALLLGDSALYLCASSLGGGYQPQHFGDGTRLSIL.

With regard to this clone: The same CDR3 also results from other DNA sequences found in this sample. The chain uses TRBV2 and TRBJ1-5; no firm D call. This CDR3 comprises 13 residues. CDR1 and CDR2 from the germline V gene are SNHLY and FYNNEI. V was shortened by 6 bases and J by 0 bases, with 6 bases between the two germline ends. The CDR3, as DNA: TGTGCCAGCAGCGACAATAGCAATCAGCCCCAGCATTTT. Translated, it gives CASSDNSNQPQHF.

The rearrangement uses TRBV5-1 and TRBJ2-3, with no clear D. From germline, CDR1 is SGHRS and CDR2 YFSETQ. The CDR3 has 13 amino acids. V was clipped by 4 bases and J by 2 bases, with 8 bases between them. The DNA of the CDR3 is TGCGCCAGCAGCCAAGTACACACAGATACGCAGTATTTT. Encoded protein: CASSQVHTDTQYF.

This rearrangement joins TRBV28 to TRBJ1-1, with D uncertain. In germline, CDR1 is MDHEN, CDR2 SYDVKM. CDR3 length equals 14 residues. Between the trimmed V and J ends, which lost 5 bases and 0 bases, there was a span of 10 bases. The CDR3 loop reads CASSIWRLNTEAFF. CDR3 DNA sequence: TGTGCCAGCAGTATTTGGAGATTGAACACTGAAGCTTTCTTT.

J is TRBJ1-5 and V is TRBV7-9; D might be TRBD1 (6 bases). The V end was cut by 5 bases, the J end by 14 bases, with 16 bases between. This CDR3 region has 12 residues. Germline V gene data show CDR1 as SEHNR and CDR2 as FQNEAQ (reference sequence). In DNA, the CDR3 is TGTGCCAGCAGCAATTTGGACAGCCCGGAGCATTTT. Protein: CASSNLDSPEHF.

The chain joins TRBV6-1 to TRBJ1-5; D remains ambiguous. Between the trimmed V and J ends, which lost 2 bases and 9 bases, there was a span of 14 bases. CDR3 size: 14 residues. Germline CDR1 MNHNS, CDR2 SASEGT. The CDR3 here is CASSEWAADRPQHF. The CDR3 nucleotides are TGTGCCAGCAGTGAATGGGCAGCCGATCGGCCCCAGCATTTT.

This chain connects TRBV7-7 to TRBJ2-5, with 7 bases aligning to TRBD2. From germline, CDR1 is SSHAT and CDR2 FNYEAQ (reference sequence). The V gene end was trimmed by 3 bases and the J gene end by 1 base; junction bases not matched to a gene: 5. The CDR3 is 15 residues long. This CDR3 is CASSLGGTTQETQYF. CDR3 nucleotides: TGTGCCAGCAGCTTGGGGGGGACTACCCAAGAGACCCAGTACTTC.

The chain employs TRBV5-1 and TRBJ2-1, with D perhaps TRBD2 (6 bases). From germline, CDR1 is SGHRS and CDR2 YFSETQ. This CDR3 contains 16 residues. V shed 1 base and J shed 6 bases, with 17 bases lying between them. The CDR3 DNA reads TGCGCCAGCAGCTTGATCAGGACTACAGCGGCCAATGAGCAGTTCTTC. Translation: CASSLIRTTAANEQFF.

CDR3 residues: CASTGYNEQFF. Here the CDR3 DNA reads TGTGCCAGCACAGGTTACAATGAGCAGTTCTTC. The V and J genes are TRBV6-5 and TRBJ2-1; no definite D call. CDR3 length: 11 residues. Trimming left V 7 bases short and J 4 bases short, with 5 bases between. Germline V CDR1 and CDR2: MNHEY, SVGAGI.